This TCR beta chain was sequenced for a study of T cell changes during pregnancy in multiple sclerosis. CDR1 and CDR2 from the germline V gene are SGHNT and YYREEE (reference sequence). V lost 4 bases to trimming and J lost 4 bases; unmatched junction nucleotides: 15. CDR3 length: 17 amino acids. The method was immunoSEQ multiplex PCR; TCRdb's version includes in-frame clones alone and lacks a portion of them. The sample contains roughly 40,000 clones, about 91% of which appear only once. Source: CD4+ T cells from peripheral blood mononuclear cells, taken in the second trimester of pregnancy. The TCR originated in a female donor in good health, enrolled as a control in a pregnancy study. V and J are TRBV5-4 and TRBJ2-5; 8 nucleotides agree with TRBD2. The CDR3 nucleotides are TGTGCCAGCAGCAGGGGGGTCCTAGCGGGTGGGGCAGAGACCCAGTACTTC. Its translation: CASSRGVLAGGAETQYF.